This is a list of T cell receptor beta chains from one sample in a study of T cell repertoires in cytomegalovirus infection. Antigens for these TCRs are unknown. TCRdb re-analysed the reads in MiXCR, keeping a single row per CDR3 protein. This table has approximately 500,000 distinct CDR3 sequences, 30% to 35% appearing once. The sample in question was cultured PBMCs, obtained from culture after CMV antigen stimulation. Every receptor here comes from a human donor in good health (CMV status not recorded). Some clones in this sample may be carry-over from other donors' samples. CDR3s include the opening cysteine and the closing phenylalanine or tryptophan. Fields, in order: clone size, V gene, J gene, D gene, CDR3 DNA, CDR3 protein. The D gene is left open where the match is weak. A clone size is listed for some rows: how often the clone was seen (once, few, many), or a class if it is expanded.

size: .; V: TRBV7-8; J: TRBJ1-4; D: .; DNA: TGTGCCAGCAGCTCGACCACAACTAATGAAAAACTGTTTTTT; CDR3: CASSSTTTNEKLFF
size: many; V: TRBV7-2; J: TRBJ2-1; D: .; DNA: TGTGCCAGCAGCTTTTCCGGGAGATACAATGAGCAGTTCTTC; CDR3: CASSFSGRYNEQFF
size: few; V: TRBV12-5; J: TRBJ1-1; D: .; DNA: TGTGCTAGTGGCTCCCCAGCGGGTACTGAAGCTTTCTTT; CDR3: CASGSPAGTEAFF
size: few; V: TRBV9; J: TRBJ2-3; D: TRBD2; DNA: TGTGCCAGCAGCGCCGCAAGCGGGAGCGACCAGAGCACAGATACGCAGTATTTT; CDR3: CASSAASGSDQSTDTQYF
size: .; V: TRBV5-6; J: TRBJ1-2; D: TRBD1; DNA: TGTGCCAGCACCGAGACAGGGGGCTATGGAGAAGGCTACACCTTC; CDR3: CASTETGGYGEGYTF
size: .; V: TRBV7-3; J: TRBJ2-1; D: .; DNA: TGTGCCAGCAGCTGGGAGCCCGGAGCCTACAATGAGCAGTTCTTC; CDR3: CASSWEPGAYNEQFF
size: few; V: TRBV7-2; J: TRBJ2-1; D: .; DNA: TGTGCCAGCAGCTACATGACTAGGAGCTCCTACAATGAGCAGTTCTTC; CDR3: CASSYMTRSSYNEQFF
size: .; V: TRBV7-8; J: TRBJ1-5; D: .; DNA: TGTGCCAGCAGCTCGGGTCTTGGAACTCAGCCCCAGCATTTT; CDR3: CASSSGLGTQPQHF
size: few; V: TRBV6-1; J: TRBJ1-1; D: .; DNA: TGTGCCAGCAGTTTCTTCGGGGGCGGCACTGAAGCTTTCTTT; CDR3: CASSFFGGGTEAFF
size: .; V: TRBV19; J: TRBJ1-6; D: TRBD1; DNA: TGTGCCAGTAGTCTCTTGGGGACAGGGGGGAATTCACCCCTCCACTTT; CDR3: CASSLLGTGGNSPLHF
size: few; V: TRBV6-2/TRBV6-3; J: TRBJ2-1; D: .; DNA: TGTGCCAGCAGTTATCTCGGAGTAAGCAATGAGCAGTTCTTC; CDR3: CASSYLGVSNEQFF
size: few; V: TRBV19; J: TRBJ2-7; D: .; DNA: TGTGCCAGTAGTAAGAGGTTTGGGACAGGGGGCATGGGACTAGCGGACGAGCAGTACTTC; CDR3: CASSKRFGTGGMGLADEQYF
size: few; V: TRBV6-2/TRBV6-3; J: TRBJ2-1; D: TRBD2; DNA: TGTGCCAGCAGAGCGGGAGGTGGCAATGAGCAGTTCTTC; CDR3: CASRAGGGNEQFF
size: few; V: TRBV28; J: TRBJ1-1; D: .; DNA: TGTGCCAGCAGAGAGGTAAAGGCTGAAGCTTTCTTT; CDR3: CASREVKAEAFF
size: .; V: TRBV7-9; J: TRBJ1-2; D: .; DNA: TGTGCCAGCAGCTTAGAGAATGTGGCAGCCTATGGCTACACCTTC; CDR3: CASSLENVAAYGYTF
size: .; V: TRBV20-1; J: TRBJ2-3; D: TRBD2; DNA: TGCAGTGCTCCAAGTAGCGGGAGTGGCACAGATACGCAGTATTTT; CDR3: CSAPSSGSGTDTQYF
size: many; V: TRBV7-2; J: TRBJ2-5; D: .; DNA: TGTGCCAGCAGCTTACGGTGGCAGGGGGAGACCCAGTACTTC; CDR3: CASSLRWQGETQYF
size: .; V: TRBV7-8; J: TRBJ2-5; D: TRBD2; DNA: TGTGCCAGCAGCTTAGATCGTATTAGCGGGTTTAGAGGGACCCAGTACTTC; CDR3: CASSLDRISGFRGTQYF
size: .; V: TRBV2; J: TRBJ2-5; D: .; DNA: TGTGCCAGCAGTCCCCAGGTGGGGCAGCAAGAGACCCAGTACTTC; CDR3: CASSPQVGQQETQYF
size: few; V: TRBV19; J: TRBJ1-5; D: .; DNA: TGTGCCAGTAGTATCGAACGACAGCCCAATCAGCCCCAGCATTTT; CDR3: CASSIERQPNQPQHF
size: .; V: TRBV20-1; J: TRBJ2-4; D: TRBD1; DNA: TGCAGTGCGGAAAACAGGGGGCCCGGCAAAAACATTCAGTACTTC; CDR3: CSAENRGPGKNIQYF
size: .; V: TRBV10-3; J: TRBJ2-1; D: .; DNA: TGTGCCATCAGTGAGTCAAAGGATGTGTGGGAGGCCTACAATGAGCAGTTCTTC; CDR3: CAISESKDVWEAYNEQFF
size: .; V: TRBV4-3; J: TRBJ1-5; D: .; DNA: TGCGCCAGCAGCCCAGGAGCGGGTGGCAATCAGCCCCAGCATTTT; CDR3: CASSPGAGGNQPQHF
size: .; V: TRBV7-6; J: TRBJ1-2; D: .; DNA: TGTGCCAGCAGCCCAATGGACAGCCCGAACTATGGCTACACCTTC; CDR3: CASSPMDSPNYGYTF
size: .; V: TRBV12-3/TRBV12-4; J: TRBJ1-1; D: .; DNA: TGTGCCAGCAGTTCCGGATACGTTGAAGCTTTCTTT; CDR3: CASSSGYVEAFF
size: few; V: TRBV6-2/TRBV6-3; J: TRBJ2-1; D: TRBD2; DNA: TGTGCCAGCAGGCCTCGGGAGGGCTACAATGAGCAGTTCTTC; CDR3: CASRPREGYNEQFF
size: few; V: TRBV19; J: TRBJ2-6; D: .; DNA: TGTGCCAGTAGTTACGGGGCTGGGGCCAACGTCCTGACTTTC; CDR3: CASSYGAGANVLTF
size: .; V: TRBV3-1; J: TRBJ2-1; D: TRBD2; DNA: TGTGCCAGCAGCCTAAAGGGTCTAGCGGGAGGGGAGCAGTTCTTC; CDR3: CASSLKGLAGGEQFF
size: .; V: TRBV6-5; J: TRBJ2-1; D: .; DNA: TGTGCCAGCAGTTACTCGTCTAATGAGCAGTTCTTC; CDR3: CASSYSSNEQFF
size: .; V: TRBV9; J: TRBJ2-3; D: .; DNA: TGTGCCAGCAGCGTAACGGGCGAGAGAGATACGCAGTATTTT; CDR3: CASSVTGERDTQYF
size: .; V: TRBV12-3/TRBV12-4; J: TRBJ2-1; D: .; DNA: TGTGCCAGCAGACCCAACCCACTGGCGTTCACTGGCAATGAGCAGTTCTTC; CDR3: CASRPNPLAFTGNEQFF
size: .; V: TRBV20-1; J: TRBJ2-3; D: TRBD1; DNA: TGCAGTGCTAGCGGGACAGGCGATACGCAGTATTTT; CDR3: CSASGTGDTQYF
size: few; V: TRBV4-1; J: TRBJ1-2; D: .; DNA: TGCGCCAGCAGCCACCCCGGGCAGGGACGAGAGGGCTACACCTTC; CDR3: CASSHPGQGREGYTF
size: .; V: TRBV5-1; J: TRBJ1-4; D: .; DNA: TGCGCCAGCAGCTTGACAGTAAATGAAAAACTGTTTTTT; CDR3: CASSLTVNEKLFF
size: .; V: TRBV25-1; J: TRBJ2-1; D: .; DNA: TGTGCCAGCAGTGAATATTGGGGGGAAGAGCAGTTCTTC; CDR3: CASSEYWGEEQFF
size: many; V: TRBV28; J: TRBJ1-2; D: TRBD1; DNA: TGTGCCAGCAGTCCACGGACAGGGGGGTATGGCTACACCTTC; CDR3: CASSPRTGGYGYTF
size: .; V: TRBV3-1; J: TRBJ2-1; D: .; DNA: TGTGCCAGCATGTCCAGGGGAGATGAGCAGTTCTTC; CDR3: CASMSRGDEQFF
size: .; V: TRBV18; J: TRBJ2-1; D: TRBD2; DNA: TGTGCCAGCTCACCGAATAGCGGGAGGGCCTGGGATGAGCAGTTCTTC; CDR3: CASSPNSGRAWDEQFF
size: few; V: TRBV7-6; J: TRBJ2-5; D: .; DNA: TGTGCCAGCAGCTCAGGCAATTACCAAGAGACCCAGTACTTC; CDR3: CASSSGNYQETQYF
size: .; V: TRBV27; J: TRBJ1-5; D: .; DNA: TGTGCCAGCAGCCCCACGTATGGGGGAACTAGCAATCAGCCCCAGCATTTT; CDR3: CASSPTYGGTSNQPQHF
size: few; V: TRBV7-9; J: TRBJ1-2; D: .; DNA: TGTGCCAGCAGCCAGGGGACTCAAGAAAGGGATGGCTACACCTTC; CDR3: CASSQGTQERDGYTF
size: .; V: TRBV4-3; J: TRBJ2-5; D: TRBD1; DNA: TGCGCCAGCAGCCAAGATTGGGGACAGGGGGCCTTTCAAGAGACCCAGTACTTC; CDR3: CASSQDWGQGAFQETQYF
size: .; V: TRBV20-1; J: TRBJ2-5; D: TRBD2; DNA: TGCAGTGCTAGTCTTTTAGCGGGAGAAGAGACCCAGTACTTC; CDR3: CSASLLAGEETQYF
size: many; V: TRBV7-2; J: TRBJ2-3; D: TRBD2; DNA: TGTGCCAGCAGCTTAAGCGGGACCGACACAGATACGCAGTATTTT; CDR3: CASSLSGTDTDTQYF
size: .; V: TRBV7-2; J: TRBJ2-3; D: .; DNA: TGTGCCAGCAGCTTAAAACGGGACGGGAGACCAGATACGCAGTATTTT; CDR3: CASSLKRDGRPDTQYF
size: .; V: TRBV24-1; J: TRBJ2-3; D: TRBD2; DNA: TGTGCCACCAGTGACCGGGGACTAGCGGGATGGGGTACGCAGTATTTT; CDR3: CATSDRGLAGWGTQYF
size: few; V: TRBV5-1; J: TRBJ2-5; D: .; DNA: TGCGCCAGCAGCGAGGGACCGCGGTACCAAGAGACCCAGTACTTC; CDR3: CASSEGPRYQETQYF
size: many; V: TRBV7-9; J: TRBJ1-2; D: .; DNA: TGTGCCAGCAGCTTATGGGCTGTCCGCGATGGCTACACCTTC; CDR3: CASSLWAVRDGYTF
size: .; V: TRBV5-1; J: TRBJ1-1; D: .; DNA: TGCGCCAGCAGCATCCGGGGGGGGGACACTGAAGCTTTCTTT; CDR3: CASSIRGGDTEAFF
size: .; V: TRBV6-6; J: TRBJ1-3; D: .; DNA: TGTGCCAGCAGTTATTCAACAGGGAAAGGAAACACCATATATTTT; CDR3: CASSYSTGKGNTIYF
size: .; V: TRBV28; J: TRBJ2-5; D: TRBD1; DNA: TGTGCCAGCAGTACAGGGGGAACCCAAGAGACCCAGTACTTC; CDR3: CASSTGGTQETQYF
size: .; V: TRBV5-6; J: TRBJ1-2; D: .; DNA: TGTGCCAGCAGCCCGACGGGGTTCTATGGCTACACCTTC; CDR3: CASSPTGFYGYTF
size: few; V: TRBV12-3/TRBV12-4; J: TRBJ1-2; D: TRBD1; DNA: TGTGCCAGCAGAAGACAGGGGATCGGTGGCTACACCTTC; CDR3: CASRRQGIGGYTF
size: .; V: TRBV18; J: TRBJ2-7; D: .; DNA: TGTGCCAGCTCACCTGGGACAGCGGCGGGAAGGGAGCAGTACTTC; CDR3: CASSPGTAAGREQYF
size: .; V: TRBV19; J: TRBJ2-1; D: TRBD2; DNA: TGTGCCAGTAGTTTAGCGGGGGGGCAGTTCTTC; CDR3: CASSLAGGQFF